The present T cell receptor (beta chain) was sequenced within a study of T cells in Graves' hyperthyroidism and ophthalmopathy (dated by TCRdb to about 2019). Regarding the complete study: Peripheral blood was sampled at the time of initial diagnosis, prior to any treatment. To identify distinguishing TCR V-J signatures, a discovery cohort of about 100 patients was used, comprising some 45 with Graves' ophthalmopathy and roughly 60 with stable Graves' hyperthyroidism. Whether ophthalmopathy could be predicted prospectively was tested in an independent validation cohort made up of under 20 hyperthyroidism patients plus 17 patients who later progressed to ophthalmopathy. The 90 to 100 discovery patients were randomly split 7:3 into training and test sets. The study also compared thyroid tissue and blood T-cell repertoires from several Graves' hyperthyroidism patients. After sampling, hyperthyroidism patients received methimazole starting at 30 mg daily, and ophthalmopathy patients received high-dose intravenous methylprednisolone. The paper reports TCR Vbeta CDR3 sequencing of about 140 peripheral blood samples: approximately 41 ophthalmopathy, roughly 74 hyperthyroidism and around 17 progressor patients.

The TCR beta CDR3 regions were amplified from the RNA transcripts. A first-round RT-PCR of the TCR CDR3 used the HTBI primer set with the Qiagen OneStep RT-PCR kit. The libraries were constructed in a second round of multiplex PCR and then size-selected and purified. Libraries were sequenced paired-end with 100 bp reads on an Illumina HiSeq2000. As for how the authors treated the data: SOAPnuke was used to process the raw data, removing reads that contained adapters or uncalled bases, had a mean Phred below 15, or lacked an exact match to the constant primer or identifier. High-quality paired reads were merged using COPE v1.2.5, and each unique nucleotide sequence was defined as a clonotype. Clonotypes were aligned to IMGT TRBV, TRBD and TRBJ reference segments using MiTCR v1.1. The analysis was restricted to V-J combinations with a frequency above 0.0001, which together covered about 99% of the repertoires. A TCS score was defined as the ratio of F50 (clonal expansion) to E x V (chaos), with BLOSUM62-based TCRdist applied between CDR3 peptides within each V-J. Welch's t-statistics and random forest reduced approximately 520 V-J features to around 14, which were used in a naive Bayes classifier (R e1071). The raw public data were reprocessed by TCRdb itself: fastp quality trimming at Q25, MiXCR clonotype calling, in-frame beta chains only. Each CDR3 protein appears once, grouped with its most common genes and DNA. TCRdb's processing, not the authors' own work, is the source of the V and J calls. The sample table records approximately 740,000 distinct CDR3 sequences; around 15% of these occur just once. About 10% of the sample lies in the top ten.

The research as a whole found: In cross-validation, a model built on a 13 V-J signature told ophthalmopathy apart from stable hyperthyroidism with 87.88% sensitivity and 81% to 82% specificity, and in testing the same model reached 80%/75%. During validation, the model predicted progression to ophthalmopathy a median of about 5.9 months ahead of onset, with roughly 65% sensitivity and less than 85% specificity. No statistical method was used to set the sample size in advance, and investigators knew the group allocation. Most expanded thyroid clonotypes (frequency above 0.001) were also detected in blood, suggesting blood repertoires may reflect thyroid immune responses.

This clonotype was seen at least ten times. This clone's antigen is unknown. No base quality values were provided; no much bigger clone lies one nucleotide off. Stable Graves' hyperthyroidism was defined as no progression to ophthalmopathy during 18 months of follow-up. Hyperthyroidism patients were newly diagnosed, had a disease duration of under 2 months, and were aged 18 to 65 years. Patients with uncontrolled infections, other autoimmune diseases, pregnancy or lactation were excluded. Diagnoses relied on clinical symptoms, serum thyroxine and TRAb, thyroid ultrasound and orbital computed tomography. PBMCs were isolated from about 9.2 ml of fresh peripheral blood by Ficoll-Paque density gradient centrifugation. Trizol reagent was used to extract total RNA, and RNA quality was then checked on an Agilent 2100 Bioanalyzer. Sample: blood. The receptor was isolated from a woman aged 18-29 years with Graves' hyperthyroidism.

The CDR3 amino acid sequence is: CSARDRAGHQETQYF. The DNA sequence is given as TGCAGTGCTAGAGACCGGGCCGGCCACCAAGAGACCCAGTACTTC. This chain joins TRBV20-1 to TRBJ2-5, with the D segment identity uncertain. Measured from the cysteine to the phenylalanine, the CDR3 is 15 residues long. Only the CDR3 portion is preserved as DNA: 45 bases, with reading frame beginning at the first base. Based on the germline V gene (reference sequence), the CDR1 and CDR2 sequences are DFQATT and SNEGSKA. V loses 0 bases, J loses 0 bases, and the germline ends lie 11 bases apart.